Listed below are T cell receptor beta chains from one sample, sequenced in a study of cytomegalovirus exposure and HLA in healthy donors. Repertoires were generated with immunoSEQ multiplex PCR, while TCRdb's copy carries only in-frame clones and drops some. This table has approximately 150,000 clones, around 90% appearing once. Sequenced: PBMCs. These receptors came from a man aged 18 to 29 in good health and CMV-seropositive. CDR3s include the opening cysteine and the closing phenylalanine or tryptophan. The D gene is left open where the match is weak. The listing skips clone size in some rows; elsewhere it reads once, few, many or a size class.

TGTGCCAGCAGTTTAAGGGGGTTCGGGACCCAGTACTTC,CASSLRGFGTQYF,.,.,TRBV27,TRBJ2-5
TGTGCCAGCAGCACCCCACGGGGGGCAAACTACAATGAGCAGTTCTTC,CASSTPRGANYNEQFF,.,.,TRBV11-2,TRBJ2-1
TGTGCCAGCAGCACCAGCGATAGTCAGAAAGCTTTCTTT,CASSTSDSQKAFF,.,.,TRBV11-2,TRBJ1-1
TGCGCCAGCAGCTTGGACGCGGGGGCGTCCTACGAGCAGTACTTC,CASSLDAGASYEQYF,.,.,TRBV5-1,TRBJ2-7
TGTGCCAGCAGCGACGGGACAGTCCGAGCTAACTATGGCTACACCTTC,CASSDGTVRANYGYTF,.,TRBD1,TRBV5-4,TRBJ1-2
TGTGCCAGCAGTGAAGCGTTCTCTCCCCTCCACTTT,CASSEAFSPLHF,.,.,TRBV6-1,TRBJ1-6
TGTGCCAGCAGCCGCAGACTAGCGGTAAATGAGCAGTTCTTC,CASSRRLAVNEQFF,.,TRBD2,TRBV5-6,TRBJ2-1
TGTGCCAGCAGCCCGGGACAGGGGCGATATGGCTACACCTTC,CASSPGQGRYGYTF,once,TRBD1,TRBV14,TRBJ1-2
TGCGCCAGCGGTGTTTCGGGGAGCCCCTACGAGCAGTACTTC,CASGVSGSPYEQYF,.,.,TRBV5-1,TRBJ2-7
TGTGCCAGCTCATCCCATAGCAATCAGCCCCAGCATTTT,CASSSHSNQPQHF,.,.,TRBV18,TRBJ1-5
TGCAGTGCTAGTTCTAACTACGAGCAGTACTTC,CSASSNYEQYF,.,.,TRBV20-1,TRBJ2-7
TGTGCCAGCAGCCCGGGACAGGGAGACGAAAAACTGTTTTTT,CASSPGQGDEKLFF,.,TRBD1,TRBV7-6,TRBJ1-4
TGTGCCACCTATATCCCCGGGGAGCTGTTTTTT,CATYIPGELFF,.,.,TRBV7-2,TRBJ2-2
TGCAGCGTTCAAAAGGGGCATACTGAAGCTTTCTTT,CSVQKGHTEAFF,many,.,TRBV29-1,TRBJ1-1
TGTGCCAGCAGCTCCCCGGGAGAAGAGACCCAGTACTTC,CASSSPGEETQYF,.,.,TRBV11-3,TRBJ2-5
TGTGCCAGCAGTGAAACCCCCCTGGGCAAATATGGCTACACCTTC,CASSETPLGKYGYTF,.,.,TRBV25-1,TRBJ1-2
TGTGCCAGCAGCCCCCAGACGGGGTATGGCTACACCTTC,CASSPQTGYGYTF,few,.,TRBV9,TRBJ1-2
TGTGCCAGCAGTTACCCGGGAGGCTACACCTTC,CASSYPGGYTF,.,.,TRBV6-6,TRBJ1-2
TGCGCCAGCAGCTTGGGGACAGCCTCATTTGAGCAGTTCTTC,CASSLGTASFEQFF,.,.,TRBV5-1,TRBJ2-1
TGCGCCAGCAGGCTTGTGGAGGGCTCCTACGAGCAGTACTTC,CASRLVEGSYEQYF,.,.,TRBV5-1,TRBJ2-7
TGTGCCACAGGCCCCCACCGGGGGAAGAATGAAAAACTGTTTTTT,CATGPHRGKNEKLFF,.,.,TRBV15,TRBJ1-4
TGTGCCAGCAGCTTAAGGAGGGTCGGGACTAGCGTATCCACCGGGGAGCTGTTTTTT,CASSLRRVGTSVSTGELFF,once,TRBD2,TRBV7-9,TRBJ2-2
TGTGCCAGCAGTTCTCGCGGGACTACTAACACCGGGGAGCTGTTTTTT,CASSSRGTTNTGELFF,.,TRBD2,TRBV27,TRBJ2-2
TGTGCCAGCAGCGTAGATGGCAGGGGGCGTAGTAATTCACCCCTCCACTTT,CASSVDGRGRSNSPLHF,.,TRBD1,TRBV9,TRBJ1-6
TGTGCCAGCAGCCAAGATCGGGGGGGGGCCGTTGACAATGAGCAGTTCTTC,CASSQDRGGAVDNEQFF,.,TRBD2,TRBV4-2,TRBJ2-1
TGTGCCAGCAGTTTATGGGCAGGGGGAAATTCACCCCTCCACTTT,CASSLWAGGNSPLHF,few,TRBD1,TRBV27,TRBJ1-6
TGTGCCAGCAGGGGTACAGGGCAGTTCTTC,CASRGTGQFF,few,.,TRBV25-1,TRBJ2-1
TGCGCCAGCAGCTTACTAGCGGAAGGATCCAATGAGCAGTTCTTC,CASSLLAEGSNEQFF,.,TRBD2,TRBV5-1,TRBJ2-1
TGTGCCAGCAGCCCAGACAGGGTATTAAGCTACGAGCAGTACTTC,CASSPDRVLSYEQYF,once,TRBD1,TRBV6-5,TRBJ2-7
TGTGCCAGCAGTAGTGGGAGTTACAATCAGCCCCAGCATTTT,CASSSGSYNQPQHF,few,.,TRBV6-5,TRBJ1-5
TGCGCCAGCAGCCTGGACAGGGGGCTCACCGGGGAGCTGTTTTTT,CASSLDRGLTGELFF,.,TRBD1,TRBV5-1,TRBJ2-2
TGTGCCAGCAGTTACTCGAGTCAGGGATTACCCTACTTC,CASSYSSQGLPYF,.,.,TRBV6-5,TRBJ2-7
TGTGCCAGCAGCGAGAGGACAGGGAAGGTTACTGAAGCTTTCTTT,CASSERTGKVTEAFF,.,TRBD1,TRBV11-3,TRBJ1-1
TGTGCCACCAGCAGAGTACTGACCTACAATGAGCAGTTCTTC,CATSRVLTYNEQFF,.,.,TRBV15,TRBJ2-1
TGTGCCAGCAGTTTGGGACAGGGGGTCTATGGCTACACCTTC,CASSLGQGVYGYTF,.,TRBD1,TRBV6-5,TRBJ1-2
TGTGCCAGCTCACCACTGGGACAGGGGCTCTTTGGGGCCAACGTCCTGACTTTC,CASSPLGQGLFGANVLTF,.,TRBD1,TRBV18,TRBJ2-6
TGTGCCAGCGAGGGTAGCTCCTACGAGCAGTACTTC,CASEGSSYEQYF,.,.,TRBV6-5,TRBJ2-7
TGTGCCAGCAGTGGAGCAGGGACAGGGGGCGACATTCAGTACTTC,CASSGAGTGGDIQYF,.,TRBD1,TRBV6-1,TRBJ2-4
TGTGCCAGCAGCCCCCCTGAGCCTAAGGAGACCCAGTACTTC,CASSPPEPKETQYF,.,.,TRBV5-4,TRBJ2-5
TGTGCCAGCAGTGAAATAACGGGAGGGACCGGGGAGCTGTTTTTT,CASSEITGGTGELFF,.,TRBD2,TRBV6-1,TRBJ2-2
TGCGCCAGCAGCTCGAGAGCTGGACAGGGTAACACCGGGGAGCTGTTTTTT,CASSSRAGQGNTGELFF,once,TRBD1,TRBV5-1,TRBJ2-2
TGTGCCTGGAGTGTTAACAGGGGTGGTGGCTACACCTTC,CAWSVNRGGGYTF,.,TRBD1,TRBV30,TRBJ1-2
TGTGCCAGCAGCCAAGGGGGGACTAGCTCCTACAATGAGCAGTTCTTC,CASSQGGTSSYNEQFF,.,TRBD2,TRBV4-2,TRBJ2-1
TGTGCCAGCAGCTACCCCCAGCCCGGAGACACTGAAGCTTTCTTT,CASSYPQPGDTEAFF,.,.,TRBV5-4,TRBJ1-1
TGTGCCAGCAGCGTAGCGGTAGACTCAGATACGCAGTATTTT,CASSVAVDSDTQYF,once,.,TRBV9,TRBJ2-3
TGTGCCAGCTCAGCTAAAGTGAACACTGAAGCTTTCTTT,CASSAKVNTEAFF,.,.,TRBV18,TRBJ1-1
TGTGCCATCGGAGCGACAGATACGCAGTATTTT,CAIGATDTQYF,.,.,TRBV10-3,TRBJ2-3
TGTGCCAGCAGCTCCTATTCCTACGAGCAGTACTTC,CASSSYSYEQYF,.,.,TRBV11-2,TRBJ2-7
TGCGCCAGCACAGGGGACGGGTTCTACGAGCAGTACTTC,CASTGDGFYEQYF,.,.,TRBV5-1,TRBJ2-7
TGTGCCAGCAGTCGAGCGAACACTGAAGCTTTCTTT,CASSRANTEAFF,.,.,TRBV25-1,TRBJ1-1
TGTGCCAGTACCCACCTCGGGAGGGGACAGGGAGAAAACACTGAAGCTTTCTTT,CASTHLGRGQGENTEAFF,once,TRBD1,TRBV19,TRBJ1-1
TGCGCCAGCAGCTTGGAAGGGGGCAGGACCTACGAGCAGTACTTC,CASSLEGGRTYEQYF,.,TRBD1,TRBV5-1,TRBJ2-7
TGTGCCAGCAGCCCAAGGCCAGGGCCAGCCTACGAGCAGTACTTC,CASSPRPGPAYEQYF,.,.,TRBV21-1,TRBJ2-7
TGCGCCAGCAGCTTGAGGCAGGTTGGACTCCGCTCTGGGGCCAACGTCCTGACTTTC,CASSLRQVGLRSGANVLTF,.,.,TRBV5-1,TRBJ2-6
TGTGCCAGCAGCTTAATGGGGTGGGGGGAATCGTACGAGCAGTACTTC,CASSLMGWGESYEQYF,.,.,TRBV7-9,TRBJ2-7
TGTGCCAGCTCCCCCGGACTAGCGGGCTCCTACGAGCAGTACTTC,CASSPGLAGSYEQYF,.,TRBD2,TRBV18,TRBJ2-7